This T cell receptor beta chain comes out of a study of blood T cell repertoires in COVID-19. Whole-study context: COVID-19 samples collected from the United States, Italy and Spain covered acute and convalescent phases. T cells, B-cell-depleted T cells, or PBMCs provided the cDNA or gDNA that served as material.

This CDR3 region has 16 residues. V was shortened by 4 bases and J by 4 bases, with 18 bases between the two germline ends. Germline V gene sequence: CDR1 SGHTA, CDR2 FQGNSA. The Seattle patients joined while their infection was active and were tracked longitudinally afterward. Sequenced by immunoSEQ multiplex PCR; TCRdb stores in-frame clones only, minus some. The profile shows about 200,000 clones, around 79% of them singletons. This chain links TRBV7-2 with TRBJ2-3; possibly TRBD2 for D (6 bases). The sequence was collected from a woman aged 40-49 years with COVID-19, enrolled during active disease. Sequenced: peripheral blood. DNA for the CDR3: TGTGCCAGCAGCTATAGTGGACTACTCTCCGCAGATACGCAGTATTTT. Translated: CASSYSGLLSADTQYF.